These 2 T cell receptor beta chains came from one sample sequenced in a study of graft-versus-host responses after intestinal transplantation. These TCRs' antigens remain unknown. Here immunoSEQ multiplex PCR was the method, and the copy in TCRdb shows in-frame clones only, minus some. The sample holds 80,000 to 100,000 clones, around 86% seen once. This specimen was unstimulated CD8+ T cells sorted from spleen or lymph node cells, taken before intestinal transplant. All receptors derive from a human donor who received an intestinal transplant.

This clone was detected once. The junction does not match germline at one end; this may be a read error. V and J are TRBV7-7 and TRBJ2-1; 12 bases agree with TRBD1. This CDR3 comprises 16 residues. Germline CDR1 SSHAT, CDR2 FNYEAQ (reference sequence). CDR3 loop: CASSSHGTGGLDEQFF. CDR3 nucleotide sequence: TGTGCTAGCAGCTCGCACGGGACAGGGGGCCTCGATGAGCAGTTCTTC.

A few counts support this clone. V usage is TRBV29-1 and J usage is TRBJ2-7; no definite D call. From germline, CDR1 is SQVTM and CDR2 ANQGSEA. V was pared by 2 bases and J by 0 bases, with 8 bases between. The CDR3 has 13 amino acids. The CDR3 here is CSVETITSYEQYF. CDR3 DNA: TGCAGCGTTGAAACAATTACCTCCTACGAGCAGTACTTC.